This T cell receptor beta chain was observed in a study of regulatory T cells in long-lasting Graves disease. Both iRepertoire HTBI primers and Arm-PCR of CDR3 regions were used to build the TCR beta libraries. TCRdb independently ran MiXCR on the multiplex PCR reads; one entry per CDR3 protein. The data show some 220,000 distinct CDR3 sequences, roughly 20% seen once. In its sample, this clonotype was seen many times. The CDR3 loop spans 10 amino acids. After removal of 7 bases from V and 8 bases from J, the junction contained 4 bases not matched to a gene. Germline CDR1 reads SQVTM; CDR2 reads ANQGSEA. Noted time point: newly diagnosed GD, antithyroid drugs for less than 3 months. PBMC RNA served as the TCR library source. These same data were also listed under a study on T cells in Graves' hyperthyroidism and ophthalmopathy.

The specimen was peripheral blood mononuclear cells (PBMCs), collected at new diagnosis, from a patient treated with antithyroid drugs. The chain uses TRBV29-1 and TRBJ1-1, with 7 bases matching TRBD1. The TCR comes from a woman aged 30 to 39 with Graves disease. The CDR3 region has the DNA TGCAGCGCCGGGGACAGAGAAGCTTTCTTT. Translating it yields CSAGDREAFF.